Presented here are 14 T cell receptor beta chains from one specimen sequenced in a study of identifying expanded T cells in peripheral blood. Generated by immunoSEQ multiplex PCR, the TCRdb table keeps only in-frame clones and is missing some. The top ten hold around 2.7% of the sample, which has more than 65,000 clones, approximately 89% seen once. The sequenced sample consisted of blood. The source of these receptors is a person between 18 and 75 years old in good health.

V gene TRBV30 combines with J gene TRBJ1-2; TRBD1 might be the D (6 bases). The V gene's germline CDR1 is GTSNPN and CDR2 SVGIG (reference sequence). This CDR3 region has 15 residues. V was trimmed by 4 bases and J by 5 bases, leaving 20 bases between them. The chain's CDR3 is CAWTRVRGGEYGYTF. The DNA for the CDR3 is TGTGCCTGGACGAGGGTCAGGGGAGGAGAATATGGCTACACCTTC.

The genes are TRBV2 and TRBJ2-2, with a tentative D call TRBD2 (5 bases). Trimming removed 6 bases at V and 2 bases at J, with 10 bases between. This CDR3 has 14 amino acids. Germline V CDR1 and CDR2: SNHLY, FYNNEI. CDR3 region: CASSPLANTGELFF. The CDR3 coding sequence is TGTGCCAGCAGCCCTCTAGCAAACACCGGGGAGCTGTTTTTT.

V usage is TRBV29-1 and J usage is TRBJ2-7, with TRBD1 matching over 10 bases. Germline V gene data show CDR1 as SQVTM and CDR2 as ANQGSEA. V lost 5 bases to trimming and J lost 5 bases; unmatched junction nucleotides: 9. The CDR3 contains 14 residues. In DNA form, the CDR3 reads TGCAGCGTTCAGACAGGGGGCTTCGGAAACGAGCAGTACTTC. Encoded protein: CSVQTGGFGNEQYF.

This chain uses TRBV6-6 with TRBJ1-2; TRBD1 matches 11 bases. The germline V gene encodes CDR1 MNHNY and CDR2 SVGAGI (reference sequence). The J segment lost 8 bases and the V segment lost 7 bases, leaving 12 bases of the junction unmatched. The CDR3 contains 15 residues. The CDR3 coding sequence is TGTGCCAGCACCCCTAGGACAGGGGGCGTGTGGGGCTACACCTTC. Its translation is CASTPRTGGVWGYTF.

The rearrangement joins TRBV15 to TRBJ1-1, with D perhaps TRBD1 (5 bases). The CDR3 runs 15 residues. Trimming stripped 5 bases from V and 6 bases from J, with 19 bases between. Germline values: CDR1 LNHNV, CDR2 YYDKDF (reference sequence). CDR3 residues: CATSFPGGVRAEAFF. The CDR3 bases are TGTGCCACCAGCTTCCCGGGGGGGGTCAGGGCTGAAGCTTTCTTT. The complete variable domain, with remaining parts taken from reference TRBV15 and TRBJ1-1, reads DAMVIQNPRYQVTQFGKPVTLSCSQTLNHNVMYWYQQKSSQAPKLLFHYYDKDFNNEADTPDNFQSRRPNTSFCFLDIRSPGLGDTAMYLCATSFPGGVRAEAFFGQGTRLTVV.

The chain employs TRBV4-1 and TRBJ2-7; D uncertain. The germline gives CDR1 MGHRA, CDR2 YSYEKL. V was trimmed by 0 bases and J by 2 bases, leaving 5 bases between them. The CDR3 is 13 residues long. Written as DNA, the CDR3 is TGCGCCAGCAGCCAAGACAGAACCTACGAGCAGTACTTC. This codes for CASSQDRTYEQYF.

V and J are TRBV2 and TRBJ2-2; D uncertain. This CDR3 region has 13 residues. The V end lost 7 bases, the J end lost 4 bases, and 10 bases lay between the germline ends. Germline-derived CDR1 and CDR2 are SNHLY and FYNNEI. The CDR3 loop is CASKAGSTGELFF. The CDR3 DNA sequence: TGTGCCAGCAAAGCAGGATCCACCGGGGAGCTGTTTTTT.

This chain's CDR3 is CASSNQVDGEQFF. CDR3 DNA sequence: TGTGCCAGTAGTAATCAGGTAGATGGTGAGCAGTTCTTC. The chain links TRBV19 to TRBJ2-1; D ambiguous. Germline CDR1 LNHDA, CDR2 SQIVND (reference sequence). V lost 4 bases, J lost 9 bases, and 13 bases lay in between. CDR3 length: 13 residues.

This chain connects TRBV19 to TRBJ2-7; D possibly uses TRBD1 or TRBD2 (7 bases each). The germline V gene encodes CDR1 LNHDA and CDR2 SQIVND (reference sequence). Deletions cut 10 bases from V and 4 bases from J, with 20 bases between. The CDR3 is 14 residues long. The CDR3 region has the DNA TGTGCCATAAGACAGGGAGGGTTTCCTTACGAGCAGTACTTC. It specifies CAIRQGGFPYEQYF.

The chain has TRBV27 and TRBJ2-7; unclear D gene. CDR1 is MNHEY, CDR2 SMNVEV, per germline (reference sequence). Trimming removed 2 bases at V and 2 bases at J, with 10 bases between. The CDR3 has 14 amino acids. The CDR3 sequence is CASSLDAGAYEQYF. CDR3 sequence (DNA): TGTGCCAGCAGTTTAGACGCAGGCGCCTACGAGCAGTACTTC.

The V call is TRBV5-1, the J call TRBJ2-1; maybe TRBD1 (6 bases). The CDR3 totals 15 residues. V lost 1 base and J lost 4, with 12 bases in between. The germline gives CDR1 SGHRS, CDR2 YFSETQ. DNA for the CDR3: TGCGCCAGCAGCTTGATGTCAGGGGATTACAATGAGCAGTTCTTC. Its translation: CASSLMSGDYNEQFF.

The V and J genes are TRBV28 and TRBJ1-5; D is undetermined. The germline V and J ends were trimmed by 4 bases and 4 bases, with 14 bases remaining between them. This CDR3 spans 15 amino acids. Germline assignment: CDR1 MDHEN and CDR2 SYDVKM. The CDR3 nucleotides read TGTGCCAGCAGTTCATCATCGTGGGTTAATCAGCCCCAGCATTTT. Protein product: CASSSSSWVNQPQHF. The whole variable domain, remainder taken from reference TRBV28 and TRBJ1-5, is DVKVTQSSRYLVKRTGEKVFLECVQDMDHENMFWYRQDPGLGLRLIYFSYDVKMKEKGDIPEGYSVSREKKERFSLILESASTNQTSMYLCASSSSSWVNQPQHFGDGTRLSIL.

V gene TRBV28 combines with J gene TRBJ2-7, with a weak D call TRBD1 (6 bases). The germline V gene has CDR1 MDHEN and CDR2 SYDVKM. The CDR3 extends over 14 amino acids. The V and J ends lost 6 bases and 0 bases respectively, with 12 bases between them. The CDR3 DNA is TGTGCCAGCAGAGAAGACAGGTACTCCTACGAGCAGTACTTC. This codes for CASREDRYSYEQYF. The whole variable domain, filled in from reference TRBV28 and TRBJ2-7, reads DVKVTQSSRYLVKRTGEKVFLECVQDMDHENMFWYRQDPGLGLRLIYFSYDVKMKEKGDIPEGYSVSREKKERFSLILESASTNQTSMYLCASREDRYSYEQYFGPGTRLTVT.

Of note for this clone: Germline is not matched at one junction end, which may reflect a read error. V and J are TRBV18 and TRBJ2-2; D gene ambiguous. The CDR3 runs to 14 residues. The germline V gene has CDR1 KGHSH and CDR2 LQKENI. The DNA of the CDR3 is TGTGCCAGTTCACGTGCGGTAAACACCGGGGAGCTGTTTTTT. It codes for CASSRAVNTGELFF.